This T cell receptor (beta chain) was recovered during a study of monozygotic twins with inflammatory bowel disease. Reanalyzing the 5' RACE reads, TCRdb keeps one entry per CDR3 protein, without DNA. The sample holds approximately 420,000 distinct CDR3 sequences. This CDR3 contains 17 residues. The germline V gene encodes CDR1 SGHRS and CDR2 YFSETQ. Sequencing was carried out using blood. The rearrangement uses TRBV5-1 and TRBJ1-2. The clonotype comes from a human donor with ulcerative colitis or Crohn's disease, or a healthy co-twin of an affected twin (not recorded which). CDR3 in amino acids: CASSLEGTSSQNYGYTF. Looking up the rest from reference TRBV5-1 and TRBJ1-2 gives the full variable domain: KAGVTQTPRYLIKTRGQQVTLSCSPISGHRSVSWYQQTPGQGLQFLFEYFSETQRNKGNFPGRFSGRQFSNSRSEMNVSTLELGDSALYLCASSLEGTSSQNYGYTFGSGTRLTVV.